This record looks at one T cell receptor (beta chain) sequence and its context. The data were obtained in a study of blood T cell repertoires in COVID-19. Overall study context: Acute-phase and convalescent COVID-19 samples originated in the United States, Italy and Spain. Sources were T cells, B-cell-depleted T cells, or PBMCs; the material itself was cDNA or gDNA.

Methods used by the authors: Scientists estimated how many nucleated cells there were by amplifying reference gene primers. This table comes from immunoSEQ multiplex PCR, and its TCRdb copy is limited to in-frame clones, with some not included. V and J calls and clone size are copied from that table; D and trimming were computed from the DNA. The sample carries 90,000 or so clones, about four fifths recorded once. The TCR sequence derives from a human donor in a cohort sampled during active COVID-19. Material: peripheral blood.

CDR3 nucleotide sequence: TGCGGGCAGAGCTCTGGAAACACCATATATTTT. This sequence encodes CGQSSGNTIYF. This sequence joins TRBV29-1 and TRBJ1-3, with D unresolved. The CDR3 loop spans 11 amino acids. Germline assignment: CDR1 SQVTM and CDR2 ANQGSEA.